The clone carrying this TCR beta chain was detected only a few times. Its target is not known. This sample was included in a study of CD8 T cells in ankylosing spondylitis. Notes on the study in general: The disease-linked clones had a CD8+ phenotype and low blood frequencies. Some of these motif variants have turned up before, in reports on reactive arthritis synovial fluid and blood. Ankylosing spondylitis blood appeared to be characterized by a TCR beta motif of eight highly homologous variants.

V lost 4 bases and J lost 0, with 23 bases in between. The CDR3 length is 19 residues. CDR1 is LNHDA, CDR2 SQIVND, per germline (reference sequence). Quantitative 5'-RACE with molecular barcodes was used to make the TCR beta libraries. From the 5' RACE reads, TCRdb called clonotypes with MiXCR, one entry per CDR3 protein. The profile shows around 140,000 distinct CDR3 sequences, approximately 10% of them singletons. Sequences were obtained from blood, either unsorted or a sorted T cell fraction (not recorded which). J is TRBJ2-3 and V is TRBV19, with D perhaps TRBD2 (6 bases). The receptor comes from a female donor with ankylosing spondylitis or in good health (not recorded which). CDR3 protein: CASSTRWVSGVGSTDTQYF. DNA of the CDR3: TGTGCCAGTAGTACTCGTTGGGTTAGCGGAGTTGGTAGCACAGATACGCAGTATTTT.